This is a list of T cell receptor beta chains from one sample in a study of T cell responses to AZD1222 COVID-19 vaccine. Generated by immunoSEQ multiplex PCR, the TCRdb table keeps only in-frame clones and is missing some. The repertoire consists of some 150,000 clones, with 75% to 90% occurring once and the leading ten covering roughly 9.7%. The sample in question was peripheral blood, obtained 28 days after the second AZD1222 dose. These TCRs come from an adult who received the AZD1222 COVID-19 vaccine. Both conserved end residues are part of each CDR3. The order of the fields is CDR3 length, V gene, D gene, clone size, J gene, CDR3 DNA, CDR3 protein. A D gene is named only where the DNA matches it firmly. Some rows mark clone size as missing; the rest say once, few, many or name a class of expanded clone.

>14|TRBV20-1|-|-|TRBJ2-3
TGCAGTGCTAGTGTGCTAGCGAACACAGATACGCAGTATTTT
CSASVLANTDTQYF
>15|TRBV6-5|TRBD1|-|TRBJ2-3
TGTGCCAGCAGTCCCGGGACAGGGGCGGCAGATACGCAGTATTTT
CASSPGTGAADTQYF
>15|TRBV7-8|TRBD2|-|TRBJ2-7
TGTGCCAGCAGCTTAGGGGGTAGCGGGAGTTACGAGCAGTACTTC
CASSLGGSGSYEQYF
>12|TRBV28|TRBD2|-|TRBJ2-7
TGTGCCAGCAGTTTGGGAGGGTTGAAGCAGTACTTC
CASSLGGLKQYF
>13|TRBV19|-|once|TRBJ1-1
TGTGCCAGTATCGAGAGGATGAACACTGAAGCTTTCTTT
CASIERMNTEAFF
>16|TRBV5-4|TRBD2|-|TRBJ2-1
TGTGCCAGCAGGAGCGCCAGCGGGAGTGCCAACAATGAGCAGTTCTTC
CASRSASGSANNEQFF
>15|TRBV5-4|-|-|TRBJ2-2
TGTGCCAGCAGCCCATCGAGGGATAGGTCCGGGGAGCTGTTTTTT
CASSPSRDRSGELFF
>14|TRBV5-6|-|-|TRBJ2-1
TGTGCCAGCAGCTTGAACAGGGGAGGAAGTGAGCAGTTCTTC
CASSLNRGGSEQFF
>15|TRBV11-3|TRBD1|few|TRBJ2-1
TGTGCCAGCAGCTTAAGTGGGACAGGGGGCTATGAGCAGTTCTTC
CASSLSGTGGYEQFF
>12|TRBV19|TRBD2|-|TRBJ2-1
TGTGCCAGTAGTAGGACTAGTAATGAGCAGTTCTTC
CASSRTSNEQFF
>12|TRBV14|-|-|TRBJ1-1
TGTGCCAGCAGTCAGCCGAACACTGAAGCTTTCTTT
CASSQPNTEAFF
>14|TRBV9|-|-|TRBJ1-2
TGTGCCAGCAGCGTAGCGTCAGGGGTAAATGGCTACACCTTC
CASSVASGVNGYTF
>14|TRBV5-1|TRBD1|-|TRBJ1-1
TGCGCCAGCAGCTTACAGGGGTCGGACACTGAAGCTTTCTTT
CASSLQGSDTEAFF
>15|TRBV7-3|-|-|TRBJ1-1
TGTGCCAGCAGCTTATCTCCGATTCTGGGCCCTGAAGCTTTCTTT
CASSLSPILGPEAFF
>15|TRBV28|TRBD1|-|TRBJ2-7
TGTGCCAGCAGTTTAATGACAGGGGGGGCGTACGAGCAGTACTTC
CASSLMTGGAYEQYF
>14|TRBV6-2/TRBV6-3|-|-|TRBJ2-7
TGTGCCAGCAGTTACTCGGGACCTACCTACGAGCAGTACTTC
CASSYSGPTYEQYF
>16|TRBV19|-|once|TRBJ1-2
TGTGCCAGTAGCTTCTCCCGGGATCCCTCTAACTATGGCTACACCTTC
CASSFSRDPSNYGYTF
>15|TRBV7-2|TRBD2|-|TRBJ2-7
TGTGCCAGCAGCCCCCGGCTAGCGGGAGTTACCGAGCAGTACTTC
CASSPRLAGVTEQYF
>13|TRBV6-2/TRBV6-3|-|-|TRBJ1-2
TGTGCCAGCAGTATCACCGGGACGCTTGGCTACACCTTC
CASSITGTLGYTF
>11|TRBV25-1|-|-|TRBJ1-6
TGTGCCAGCAGTAGAGGGGGTCCCCTCCACTTT
CASSRGGPLHF
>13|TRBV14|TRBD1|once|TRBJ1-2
TGTGCCAGCAGAAGACAGGGGGCGCGGGGCTACACCTTC
CASRRQGARGYTF
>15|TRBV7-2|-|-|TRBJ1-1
TGTGCCAGCAGCTTAGATGGCAGGGGGAACACTGAAGCTTTCTTT
CASSLDGRGNTEAFF
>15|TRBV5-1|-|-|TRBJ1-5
TGCGCCAGCAGCTTGGATGGGACAAGCAATCAGCCCCAGCATTTT
CASSLDGTSNQPQHF
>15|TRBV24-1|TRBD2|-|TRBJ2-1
TGTGCCACCAGTGGTAGCGGGGACTCCTACAATGAGCAGTTCTTC
CATSGSGDSYNEQFF
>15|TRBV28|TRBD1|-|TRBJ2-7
TGTGCCAGCAGCCACGGACAGGGGGGAGTCTACGAGCAGTACTTC
CASSHGQGGVYEQYF
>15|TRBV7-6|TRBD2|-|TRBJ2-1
TGTGCCAGCAGCGCGGGAGGGGGCCCCTACAATGAGCAGTTCTTC
CASSAGGGPYNEQFF
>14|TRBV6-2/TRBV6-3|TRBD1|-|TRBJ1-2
TGTGCCAGCAGTTTCCGCCCAGGGGGAGATGGCTACACCTTC
CASSFRPGGDGYTF
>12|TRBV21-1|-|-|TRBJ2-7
TGTGCCAGCAGCAAGACAGTTCGCGAGCAGTACTTC
CASSKTVREQYF
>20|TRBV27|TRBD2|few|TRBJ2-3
TGTGCCAGCAGTCAGGGGGCGGCCTCCGGGACTAGCGGGAGCACAGATACGCAGTATTTT
CASSQGAASGTSGSTDTQYF
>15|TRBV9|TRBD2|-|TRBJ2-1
TGTGCCAGCAGCGTAGTCCCTGGCGGGAGTAATGAGCAGTTCTTC
CASSVVPGGSNEQFF
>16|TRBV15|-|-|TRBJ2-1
TGTGCCACCAGCAGAGATCGATCGAGTTCCTACAATGAGCAGTTCTTC
CATSRDRSSSYNEQFF
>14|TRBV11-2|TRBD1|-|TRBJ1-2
TGTGCCAGCAGCCGGGACAGGGTGGACGGAGGCTACACCTTC
CASSRDRVDGGYTF
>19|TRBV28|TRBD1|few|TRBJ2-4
TGTGCCAGCAGTTTCGGACAGGGGGCGACGTATACGACCAAAAACATTCAGTACTTC
CASSFGQGATYTTKNIQYF
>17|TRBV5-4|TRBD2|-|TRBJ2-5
TGTGCCAGCAGCTTGGGGCTAGCGGGAGTTGGAGAAGAGACCCAGTACTTC
CASSLGLAGVGEETQYF
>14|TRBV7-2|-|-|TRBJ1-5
TGTGCCAGCAGCACCTCTTTGAGTGGGCAGCCCCAGCATTTT
CASSTSLSGQPQHF
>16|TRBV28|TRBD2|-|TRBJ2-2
TGTGCCAGCAGTTCTGCAACGGGGACTAGACCCGGGGAGCTGTTTTTT
CASSSATGTRPGELFF
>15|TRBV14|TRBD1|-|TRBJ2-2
TGTGCCAGCAGCCTTCGACAGGGGAGGTCCGGGGAGCTGTTTTTT
CASSLRQGRSGELFF
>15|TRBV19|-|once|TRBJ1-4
TGTGCCAGTAGTATAGGGGGCCTAAGGAATGAAAAACTGTTTTTT
CASSIGGLRNEKLFF
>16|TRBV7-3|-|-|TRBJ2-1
TGTGCCAGCAGTAACGGGGGCGGGGGCTCCTACAATGAGCAGTTCTTC
CASSNGGGGSYNEQFF
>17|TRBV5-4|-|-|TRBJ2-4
TGTGCCAGCAGCCCTGGAGGCCGTGGGGGGCGCGGGGACATTCAGTACTTC
CASSPGGRGGRGDIQYF
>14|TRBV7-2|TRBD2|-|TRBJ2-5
TGTGCCAGCAGCTTAGTCGCGGGAGGAGAGACCCAGTACTTC
CASSLVAGGETQYF
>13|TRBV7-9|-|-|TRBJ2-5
TGTGCCAGCGCACGGGGCAGTTTGGAGACCCAGTACTTC
CASARGSLETQYF
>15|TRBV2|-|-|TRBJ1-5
TGTGCCAGCAGTGCGTTTCAGGGGTCAGCTCAGCCCCAGCATTTT
CASSAFQGSAQPQHF
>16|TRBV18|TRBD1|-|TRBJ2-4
TGTGCCAGCTCACCTGGGACAGGGGCCGCCGAGGGCATTCAGTACTTC
CASSPGTGAAEGIQYF
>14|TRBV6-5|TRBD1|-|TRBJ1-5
TGTGCCAGCAGCTCAACAGGGGTCAATCAGCCCCAGCATTTT
CASSSTGVNQPQHF
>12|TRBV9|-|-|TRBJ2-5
TGTGCCAGCAGCCCCTTTACTGGGACCCAGTACTTC
CASSPFTGTQYF
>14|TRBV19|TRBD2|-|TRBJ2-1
TGTGCCAGTAGTATAAAGCTAGCGGGAACTGAGCAGTTCTTC
CASSIKLAGTEQFF
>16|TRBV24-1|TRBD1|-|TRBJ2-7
TGTGCCACCAGTGATTTACGGACAGGGGTTACCTACGAGCAGTACTTC
CATSDLRTGVTYEQYF
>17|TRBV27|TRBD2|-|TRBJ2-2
TGTGCCAGCAGCTTCCTAAGCCGGGAGGCGAAGACCGGGGAGCTGTTTTTT
CASSFLSREAKTGELFF
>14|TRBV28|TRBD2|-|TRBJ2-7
TGTGCCAGCAGTTCCGGGACTAACTCCTACGAGCAGTACTTC
CASSSGTNSYEQYF
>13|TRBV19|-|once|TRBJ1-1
TGTGCCAGTAGTATAGACCGAGGCACTGAAGCTTTCTTT
CASSIDRGTEAFF
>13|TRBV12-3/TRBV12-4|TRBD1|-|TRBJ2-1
TGTGCCAGCAGTTCGGACAGGGAGGATGAGCAGTTCTTC
CASSSDREDEQFF
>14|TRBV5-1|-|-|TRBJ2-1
TGCGCCAGCAGCCCCCCGACTCCATACAATGAGCAGTTCTTC
CASSPPTPYNEQFF